This TCR beta chain emerged from a study of monozygotic twins with inflammatory bowel disease (dated by TCRdb to between 2018 and 2021). Concerning the study at large: The full study comprised around 30 monozygotic twin pairs: nine German pairs (four IBD-concordant, five IBD-discordant) and 19 IBD-discordant Danish pairs. Within discordant pairs, disease-associated traits were sought mainly by comparing IBD patients with their genetically identical healthy co-twins. Each individual had, on average, about 151 000 unique TCRalpha sequences and 181 000 unique TCRbeta sequences available for analysis. Overall study results and their limits: IBD patients had lower TCRbeta repertoire diversity, measured by the inverse Simpson index, than their healthy co-twins. Because patients were on differing immunosuppressive treatments, the repertoires may have picked up extra background noise and inter-individual variability. Repertoire similarity did not differ between concordant and discordant twins, which could be due to limited statistical power. Compared with healthy twins, IBD patients had fewer clonotypes in common with other individuals, a difference most pronounced in patients showing signs of disease activity. No single strong signal or clonotype linked to IBD turned up in the results, so the idea that one exists was not supported. The analysis was unable to tell different T cell subtypes apart.

From each donor, an approximately 2.5 ml peripheral blood sample was collected into PAXgene tubes and stored at -80 degrees C. Without T cell sorting, total RNA was isolated from whole blood using the PAXgene blood miRNA kit on an automated QIAcube. Peripheral blood from monozygotic twin pairs, either concordant or discordant for inflammatory bowel disease, underwent deep TCRalpha and TCRbeta repertoire profiling that used unique molecular barcoding. For every twin pair, smoking habits were documented, and each individual was categorised as a current, former or never smoker. The library was generated by 5' RACE. The input for every TCR library was around 4,000 ng of total RNA. cDNA was synthesized with SMARTScribe reverse transcriptase in eight separate reactions per sample. Unique molecular identifiers containing a 6-nucleotide sample barcode were introduced through template switching during cDNA synthesis. Amplification of TCRalpha and TCRbeta cDNA involved two nested PCRs of 16 and 9 cycles, and each PCR was followed by bead purification. Before amplification, cDNA was treated with uracil DNA-glycosylase and purified using the QIAquick PCR purification kit. The second PCR added Illumina TruSeq-compatible adapters along with sample-specific barcodes. Library quality and concentration were checked on TapeStation and Qubit, and libraries were pooled at around 5.3 ng each. Sequencing of pooled libraries was carried out on an Illumina HiSeq2500 single-index Rapid Run using 2 x 100 bp reads and custom sequencing primers. On the authors' methods: MiGEC version 1.2.6 was used for UMI-based consensus assembly, which corrected PCR and sequencing errors. MiXCR version 2.1.1 was used for V(D)J alignment, clonotype assembly and CDR3 extraction. To normalise gene usage, clonotype sharing and MAIT/NKT TCR abundance, the analysis used the top 1000, 10 000 and 20 000 clonotypes per sample. After downsampling to 27 000 UMIs, diversity was calculated as the inverse Simpson index using the vegan R package. Paired Mann-Whitney U tests were applied to discordant twin pairs, with Benjamini-Hochberg correction for multiple testing. The reads went through TCRdb reprocessing, and each CDR3 protein sequence gets one entry with no DNA. For this entry, the V and J calls and clone size follow TCRdb and not the study's own pipeline. The sample's own table lists under 150,000 distinct CDR3 sequences. 2% to 2.5% of the sample belongs to the ten largest clones.

With respect to this clonotype: The antigen this receptor binds is unknown.

The germline V gene (reference sequence) provides CDR1 LNHDA and CDR2 SQIVND. From cysteine to phenylalanine, the CDR3 is 16 amino acids long. No DNA has been recorded. Material: blood. The sequence derives from a human donor with ulcerative colitis or Crohn's disease, or a healthy co-twin of an affected twin (not recorded which). This chain joins TRBV19 to TRBJ2-3; the TCRdb call, TRBD2, lacks DNA for checking. The CDR3 region has the sequence CASSFPSGGSTDTQYF.